Listed here is a single T cell receptor (beta chain). This specimen belongs to a study of T cell responses to AZD1222 COVID-19 vaccine. Measured with immunoSEQ multiplex PCR; TCRdb has only the in-frame clones, and not every one. The sample consists of 75,000 to 100,000 clones, 70% to 90% of them appearing once. The CDR3 loop spans 12 amino acids. The germline gives CDR1 ENHRY, CDR2 SYGVKD. Trimming took 10 bases from V and 4 from J; bases not matched to a gene: 3. This sample comprised peripheral blood, obtained on day 0 of AZD1222 vaccination. The sequence came from an adult in good health. J is TRBJ2-3 and V is TRBV10-3; 9 bases agree with TRBD2. The CDR3 sequence: CATSGVADTQYF. Written as DNA, the CDR3 is TGTGCCACTAGCGGGGTTGCAGATACGCAGTATTTT.